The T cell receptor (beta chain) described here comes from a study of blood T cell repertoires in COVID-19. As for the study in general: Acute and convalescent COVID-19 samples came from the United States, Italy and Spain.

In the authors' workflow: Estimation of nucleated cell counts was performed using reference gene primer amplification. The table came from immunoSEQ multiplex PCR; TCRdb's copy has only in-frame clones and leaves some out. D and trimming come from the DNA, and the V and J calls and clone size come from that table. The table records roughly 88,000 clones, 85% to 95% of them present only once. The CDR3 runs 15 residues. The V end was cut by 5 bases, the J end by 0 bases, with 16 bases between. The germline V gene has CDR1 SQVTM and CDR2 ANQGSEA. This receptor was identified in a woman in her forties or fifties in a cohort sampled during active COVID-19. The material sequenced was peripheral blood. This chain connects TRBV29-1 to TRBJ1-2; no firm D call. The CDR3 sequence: CSVLRPTGTNYGYTF. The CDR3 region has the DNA TGCAGCGTTCTTCGCCCCACGGGGACTAACTATGGCTACACCTTC.